This record concerns one TCR beta chain sequence. It has no known antigen specificity. Nothing much larger sits one base from this clone, and base qualities are not available. The data originate from a study of molecular identifiers for immune sequencing clone quantification (dated by TCRdb to the late 2010s). Concerning the study at large: In a replicate experiment, RNA from around 20,000 or 100,000 naive CD8 T cells was split into five aliquots, four of which were sequenced. This methods study used CD8 T cells to benchmark TCR RNA copy counting and molecular-identifier clustering-based TCR repertoire sequencing (MIDCIRS). Points the paper makes about the study in general: In CMV-specific effector cells, over 97% of molecules were held by clones above 20 RNA copies, whereas under 1% of molecules were held by such clones in naive cells. When barcode sub-clustering was omitted, TCR diversity was inflated by chimeric consensus sequences, with chimeras reaching as high as 47%. The sizes of highly expanded clones could end up underestimated when identical TCR molecules share a barcode. The naive libraries included spiked-in Jurkat TCR RNA (more than nine copies' worth), and this Jurkat TCR RNA is not part of the donor repertoire. A single cell's worth of spiked-in Jurkat TCR RNA was reported detectable even among under 1.3 million naive CD8 T cells. Modeling indicated about 3 TCR RNA copies recovered per cell, compared with around 9.8 by digital PCR, which implies a capture efficiency of about 27%.

The germline V gene (reference sequence) yields LNHNV for CDR1 and YYDKDF for CDR2. V lost 3 bases and J lost 9 bases; the stretch between them is 18 bases long. Its CDR3 holds 14 amino acids, cysteine through phenylalanine. Of all the DNA, just the CDR3 is kept, 42 bases in frame from base 1. Libraries were constructed by PCR. Sequencer: NextSeq 500. Preparation of bulk TCR libraries followed a previously described approach, with the TCR primers listed in Table S5. The Qiagen AllPrep DNA/RNA kit was used to purify total RNA. Before analysis, reads from multiple sequencing runs of one library were combined. The original methods were these. Only reads with exact TCR constant sequence were kept, trimmed to 150 nt, and grouped by their 12-nt molecular barcodes. Within each barcode group, reads were sub-clustered at a 15% Levenshtein threshold, and quality-weighted consensus sequences were built per RNA molecule. Non-functional sequences were excluded, and lower-count sequences lying one edit away from another sequence were also excluded. Based on fitting two negative binomial distributions, any barcode sub-cluster with under 20% of the maximum read count was discarded. TCRdb reworked the public reads: Q25 trimming with fastp, MiXCR clone assembly, productive beta chains retained. For every CDR3 protein sequence, its rows merge into one entry that carries the most common genes and DNA. The V and J calls come from TCRdb's annotation, not from the publication. The sample contains 460,000 or so distinct CDR3 sequences, 25% of them found a single time. The top ten clonotypes cover approximately 0.8% of the sample.

Naive CD8 T cell libraries were made from around 18,000 to 910,000 sorted cells using 10%, 30% or 50% of purified RNA. Naive CD8 T cells were FACS-sorted as CD8+CD4-CCR7+CD45RA+ on a BD FACSAria II into RLT Plus buffer. To test detection sensitivity, Jurkat RNA equivalent to over 8 TCR copies was spiked into samples of about 18,000-1,000,000 naive CD8 T cells. Enrichment of CD8 T cells was done with RosetteSep CD8+ T Cell Enrichment Cocktail plus Ficoll-Paque, and ACK red cell lysis came afterward. This TCR was sampled from a human donor in good health. Some libraries in this study had Jurkat cell RNA spiked in. Sequencing used naive CD8+ T cells from blood, with Jurkat cell RNA spiked in. The sample's cell subset or site label, in plain terms: FACS-sorted CD8+CD4-CCR7+CD45RA+ naive T cells. The sequence joins TRBV15 to TRBJ2-7; TRBD1 is perhaps the D gene, given 6 matching bases. The CDR3 region: CATSSPRGFDGQYF. DNA sequence: TGTGCCACCAGCAGCCCCAGGGGCTTCGACGGGCAGTACTTC. Reference TRBV15 and TRBJ2-7 genes cover what lies past the CDR3, so the full variable domain is DAMVIQNPRYQVTQFGKPVTLSCSQTLNHNVMYWYQQKSSQAPKLLFHYYDKDFNNEADTPDNFQSRRPNTSFCFLDIRSPGLGDTAMYLCATSSPRGFDGQYFGPGTRLTVT.